The rows below give T cell receptor beta chains drawn from one sample of a study of T cells in Graves' hyperthyroidism and ophthalmopathy. TCRdb ran MiXCR on the multiplex PCR reads and lists one entry per CDR3 protein. This sample has about 560,000 distinct CDR3 sequences, with about 43% found just once. Material: peripheral blood or thyroid tissue (not recorded which). The receptors originated from a young woman with Graves' hyperthyroidism. Each CDR3 is given with its conserved first and last residue. Each record gives: clone size, D gene, J gene, V gene, CDR3 protein, CDR3 DNA. A D gene is named only where the DNA matches it firmly. Rows may omit the clone size; those that give it use once, few, many or a size class.

clone_size: many
d_call: -
j_call: TRBJ2-3
v_call: TRBV29-1
cdr3_aa: CSVLGEGADTQYF
cdr3_nt: TGCAGCGTTTTAGGAGAGGGCGCAGATACGCAGTATTTT

clone_size: many
d_call: -
j_call: TRBJ1-4
v_call: TRBV29-1
cdr3_aa: CSVTPGGLGEKLFF
cdr3_nt: TGCAGCGTGACCCCGGGGGGGCTGGGTGAAAAACTGTTTTTT

clone_size: -
d_call: -
j_call: TRBJ2-5
v_call: TRBV6-5
cdr3_aa: CASSETRRETQYF
cdr3_nt: TGTGCCAGCAGCGAGACTAGAAGAGAGACCCAGTACTTC

clone_size: many
d_call: TRBD2
j_call: TRBJ2-2
v_call: TRBV2
cdr3_aa: CATRLAKTGELFF
cdr3_nt: TGTGCCACCCGACTAGCGAAAACCGGGGAGCTGTTTTTT

clone_size: -
d_call: TRBD1
j_call: TRBJ1-4
v_call: TRBV6-5
cdr3_aa: CASSSSGTGTEKLFF
cdr3_nt: TGTGCCAGCAGTTCGTCCGGGACAGGGACTGAAAAACTGTTTTTT

clone_size: -
d_call: TRBD1
j_call: TRBJ2-7
v_call: TRBV10-3
cdr3_aa: CASSYQTGSPYEQYF
cdr3_nt: TGTGCCAGCAGTTATCAGACAGGGTCCCCCTACGAGCAGTACTTC

clone_size: many
d_call: TRBD2
j_call: TRBJ2-7
v_call: TRBV6-1
cdr3_aa: CASSPIAGVTYEQYF
cdr3_nt: TGTGCCAGCAGTCCCATAGCGGGGGTTACCTACGAGCAGTACTTC

clone_size: many
d_call: -
j_call: TRBJ1-6
v_call: TRBV7-9
cdr3_aa: CASSLGGRGYSPLHF
cdr3_nt: TGTGCCAGCAGCTTAGGCGGCAGGGGATATTCACCCCTCCACTTT

clone_size: few
d_call: -
j_call: TRBJ2-7
v_call: TRBV6-5
cdr3_aa: CASSNGGTSHF
cdr3_nt: TGTGCCAGCAGCAACGGGGGGACATCCCACTTC

clone_size: -
d_call: TRBD1
j_call: TRBJ2-7
v_call: TRBV29-1
cdr3_aa: CSASGGDLSYEQYF
cdr3_nt: TGCAGCGCCTCAGGGGGCGACCTCTCCTACGAGCAGTACTTC

clone_size: -
d_call: -
j_call: TRBJ1-5
v_call: TRBV2
cdr3_aa: CASSPQGMGQPQHF
cdr3_nt: TGTGCCAGCAGTCCCCAGGGGATGGGGCAGCCCCAGCATTTT

clone_size: -
d_call: -
j_call: TRBJ1-5
v_call: TRBV5-1
cdr3_aa: CASSLEKGGQPQHF
cdr3_nt: TGCGCCAGCAGCTTGGAAAAAGGGGGTCAGCCCCAGCATTTT

clone_size: -
d_call: -
j_call: TRBJ1-4
v_call: TRBV7-9
cdr3_aa: CASSSRRATNGKLFF
cdr3_nt: TGTGCCAGCAGCTCCCGGCGGGCAACTAATGGAAAACTGTTTTTT

clone_size: -
d_call: TRBD2
j_call: TRBJ2-5
v_call: TRBV10-3
cdr3_aa: CAINRGVSGETQYF
cdr3_nt: TGTGCCATCAATCGGGGGGTGTCGGGAGAGACCCAGTACTTC

clone_size: many
d_call: -
j_call: TRBJ1-5
v_call: TRBV2
cdr3_aa: CASSEQGWAQHF
cdr3_nt: TGTGCCAGCAGTGAACAGGGGTGGGCCCAGCATTTT

clone_size: -
d_call: TRBD1
j_call: TRBJ1-2
v_call: TRBV29-1
cdr3_aa: CSVDGTANYGYTF
cdr3_nt: TGCAGCGTTGACGGGACAGCCAACTATGGCTACACCTTC

clone_size: few
d_call: -
j_call: TRBJ1-2
v_call: TRBV7-9
cdr3_aa: CASSLGAGLGGYTF
cdr3_nt: TGTGCCAGCAGCTTAGGGGCGGGGCTTGGTGGCTACACCTTC

clone_size: -
d_call: -
j_call: TRBJ2-7
v_call: TRBV20-1
cdr3_aa: CSARPRAVGYEQYF
cdr3_nt: TGCAGTGCTAGACCCCGCGCGGTTGGCTACGAGCAGTACTTC

clone_size: few
d_call: -
j_call: TRBJ1-1
v_call: TRBV2
cdr3_aa: CASSSNAGAFF
cdr3_nt: TGTGCCAGCAGTTCTAACGCGGGAGCTTTCTTT

clone_size: many
d_call: -
j_call: TRBJ2-6
v_call: TRBV7-2
cdr3_aa: CASSKRRVGANVLTF
cdr3_nt: TGTGCCAGCAGCAAGCGTAGGGTAGGGGCCAACGTCCTGACTTTC

clone_size: -
d_call: -
j_call: TRBJ2-7
v_call: TRBV5-1
cdr3_aa: CASTPIGSYEQYF
cdr3_nt: TGCGCCAGCACCCCAATAGGATCATACGAGCAGTACTTC

clone_size: -
d_call: -
j_call: TRBJ1-1
v_call: TRBV5-1
cdr3_aa: CASSLGGMRENTEAFF
cdr3_nt: TGCGCCAGCAGCTTAGGGGGAATGAGGGAGAACACTGAAGCTTTCTTT

clone_size: -
d_call: -
j_call: TRBJ1-1
v_call: TRBV20-1
cdr3_aa: CSALANTEAFF
cdr3_nt: TGCAGTGCTTTGGCGAACACTGAAGCTTTCTTT

clone_size: many
d_call: -
j_call: TRBJ1-5
v_call: TRBV7-2
cdr3_aa: CASSPDSLSNQPQHF
cdr3_nt: TGTGCCAGCAGCCCGGACAGTCTTAGCAATCAGCCCCAGCATTTT

clone_size: medium-sized
d_call: -
j_call: TRBJ2-7
v_call: TRBV7-9
cdr3_aa: CASSRSYEQYF
cdr3_nt: TGTGCCAGCAGTAGAAGCTACGAGCAGTACTTC

clone_size: many
d_call: -
j_call: TRBJ1-1
v_call: TRBV7-2
cdr3_aa: CASSFSENTEAFF
cdr3_nt: TGTGCCAGCAGCTTCTCAGAAAACACTGAAGCTTTCTTT

clone_size: few
d_call: TRBD2
j_call: TRBJ2-7
v_call: TRBV12-3/TRBV12-4
cdr3_aa: CASSLAGAEQYF
cdr3_nt: TGTGCCAGCAGCCTAGCGGGAGCGGAGCAGTACTTC

clone_size: few
d_call: -
j_call: TRBJ1-2
v_call: TRBV2
cdr3_aa: CASRSQGRSYGYTF
cdr3_nt: TGTGCCAGCCGATCCCAGGGGCGGTCCTATGGCTACACCTTC

clone_size: -
d_call: TRBD2
j_call: TRBJ2-5
v_call: TRBV7-2
cdr3_aa: CASSKGTSGEETQYF
cdr3_nt: TGTGCCAGCAGCAAAGGGACTAGCGGGGAGGAGACCCAGTACTTC

clone_size: many
d_call: -
j_call: TRBJ1-1
v_call: TRBV24-1
cdr3_aa: CATSDNTEAFF
cdr3_nt: TGTGCCACCAGTGATAACACTGAAGCTTTCTTT

clone_size: -
d_call: TRBD1
j_call: TRBJ1-2
v_call: TRBV25-1
cdr3_aa: CASMTGGGYTF
cdr3_nt: TGTGCCAGCATGACAGGGGGTGGCTACACCTTC